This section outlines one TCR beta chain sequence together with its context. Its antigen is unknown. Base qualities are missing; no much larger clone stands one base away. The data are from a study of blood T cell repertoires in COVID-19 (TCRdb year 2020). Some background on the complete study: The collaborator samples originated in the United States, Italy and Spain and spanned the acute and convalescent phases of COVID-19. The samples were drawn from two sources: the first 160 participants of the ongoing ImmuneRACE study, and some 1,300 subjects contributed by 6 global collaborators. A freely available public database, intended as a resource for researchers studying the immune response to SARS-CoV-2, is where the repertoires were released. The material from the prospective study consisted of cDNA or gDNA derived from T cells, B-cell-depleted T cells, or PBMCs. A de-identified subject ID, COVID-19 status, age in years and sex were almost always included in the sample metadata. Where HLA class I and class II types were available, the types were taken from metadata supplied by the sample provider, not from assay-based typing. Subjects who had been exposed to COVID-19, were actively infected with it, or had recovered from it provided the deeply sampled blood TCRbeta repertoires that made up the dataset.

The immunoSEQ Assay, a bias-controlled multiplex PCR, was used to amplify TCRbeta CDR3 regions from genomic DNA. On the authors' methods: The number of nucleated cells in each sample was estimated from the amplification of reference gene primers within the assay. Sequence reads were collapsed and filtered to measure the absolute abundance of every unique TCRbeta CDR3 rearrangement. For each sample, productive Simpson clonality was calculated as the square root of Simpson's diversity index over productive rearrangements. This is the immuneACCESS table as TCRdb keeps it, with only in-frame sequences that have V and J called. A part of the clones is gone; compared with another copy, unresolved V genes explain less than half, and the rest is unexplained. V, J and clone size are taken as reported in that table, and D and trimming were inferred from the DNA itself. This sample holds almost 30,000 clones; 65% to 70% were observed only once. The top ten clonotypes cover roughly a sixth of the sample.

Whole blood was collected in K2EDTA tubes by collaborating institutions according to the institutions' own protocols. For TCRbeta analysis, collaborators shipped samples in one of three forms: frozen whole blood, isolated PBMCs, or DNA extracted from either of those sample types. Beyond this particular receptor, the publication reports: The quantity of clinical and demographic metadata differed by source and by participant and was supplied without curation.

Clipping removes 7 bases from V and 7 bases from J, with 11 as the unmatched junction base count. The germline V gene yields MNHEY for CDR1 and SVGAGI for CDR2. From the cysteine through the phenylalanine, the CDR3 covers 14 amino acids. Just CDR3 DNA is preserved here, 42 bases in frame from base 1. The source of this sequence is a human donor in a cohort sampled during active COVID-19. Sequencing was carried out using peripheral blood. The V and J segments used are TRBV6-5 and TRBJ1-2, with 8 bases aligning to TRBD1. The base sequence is TGTGCCAGCACCCTGACAGGGGCGAAGGGTGGCTACACCTTC. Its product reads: CASTLTGAKGGYTF.